These 23 T cell receptor beta chains were all obtained from the same sample, sequenced in a study of blood T cell repertoires in COVID-19 (TCRdb year 2020). The library relied on the immunoSEQ multiplex PCR assay. The immuneACCESS repertoire file appears here via TCRdb, limited to in-frame rearrangements. These files lack a portion of the clones; in checked studies, under half of the deficit traces to unresolved V genes, and the cause of the others is not known. The sample data list approximately 250,000 clones, and around four fifths of these were observed just once. The leading ten clones occupy 5% to 7% of the sample. The material sequenced was peripheral blood. The receptors here all came from a woman aged 60-75 years with active or convalescent COVID-19.

This clone was counted once. The gene calls are TRBV30 and TRBJ1-2; D unresolved. V dropped 2 bases and J dropped 2 bases, with 9 bases sitting between them. From germline, CDR1 is GTSNPN and CDR2 SVGIG (reference sequence). This CDR3 is built from 13 residues. This CDR3 reads CAWSPRVNYGYTF. The DNA of the CDR3 is TGTGCCTGGAGTCCTCGGGTAAACTATGGCTACACCTTC.

This chain uses TRBV9 with TRBJ2-3, with TRBD2 matching 8 bases. CDR1 and CDR2 from the germline V gene are SGDLS and YYNGEE. CDR3 length: 15 residues. Trimming cost V 3 bases and J 1 base; bases outside gene matches: 4. CDR3 sequence: CASSAQRGRTDTQYF. As DNA, the CDR3 is TGTGCCAGCAGCGCGCAGCGGGGGCGCACAGATACGCAGTATTTT.

The rearrangement uses TRBV28 and TRBJ1-2; D might be TRBD1 (6 bases). This CDR3 region has 14 residues. In germline, CDR1 is MDHEN, CDR2 SYDVKM. V dropped 2 bases and J dropped 4 bases, with 11 bases sitting between them. The CDR3 nucleotides read TGTGCCAGCAGTTTAGACCCAGGGGTCTATGGCTACACCTTC. Protein: CASSLDPGVYGYTF.

J is TRBJ2-6 and V is TRBV12-5; a weak D match, TRBD1 (6 bases). The germline V and J ends were trimmed by 4 bases and 2 bases, with 15 bases remaining between them. CDR1 and CDR2 from the germline V gene are LGHNT and FRNRAP. CDR3 length: 17 residues. The CDR3 sequence is CASGYTGSSPGANVLTF. Here the CDR3 DNA reads TGTGCTAGTGGTTACACAGGGTCCTCCCCTGGGGCCAACGTCCTGACTTTC.

This clone was found once. This chain joins TRBV4-1 and TRBJ1-2; TRBD1 is a possible D gene (6 bases). The V end lost 4 bases, the J end lost 10 bases, and 31 bases lay between the germline ends. CDR3 length equals 18 residues. Germline CDR1 is MGHRA and CDR2 is YSYEKL. The CDR3 region has the DNA TGCGCCAGCAGCCTTTCCCCTCCTATTGGACAGTTACCGATAGACTACACCTTC. It codes for CASSLSPPIGQLPIDYTF.

This chain joins TRBV29-1 and TRBJ2-1; 7 bases align to TRBD2. V lost 4 bases to trimming and J lost 5 bases; unmatched junction nucleotides: 2. Germline-derived CDR1 and CDR2 are SQVTM and ANQGSEA. This CDR3 has 12 amino acids. The CDR3 region has the DNA TGCAGCGTTGCCGGGACTAACAATGAGCAGTTCTTC. This codes for CSVAGTNNEQFF.

The V and J genes are TRBV7-8 and TRBJ2-1; tentatively, D is TRBD2 (6 bases). The V gene lost 0 bases and the J gene lost 5 bases, with 14 bases spanning the gap. CDR3 length: 16 amino acids. Germline V gives CDR1 SGHVS, CDR2 FQNEAQ. CDR3 protein: CASSLALTGANNEQFF. CDR3 bases: TGTGCCAGCAGCTTAGCGCTGACGGGAGCGAACAATGAGCAGTTCTTC. Full variable domain (outside the CDR3, taken from reference TRBV7-8 and TRBJ2-1): GAGVSQSPRYKVAKRGQDVALRCDPISGHVSLFWYQQALGQGPEFLTYFQNEAQLDKSGLPSDRFFAERPEGSVSTLKIQRTQQEDSAVYLCASSLALTGANNEQFFGPGTRLTVL.

The CDR3 region is CASSLVQRDAGELFF. CDR3 nucleotides: TGCGCCAGCAGCTTGGTTCAGCGGGACGCCGGGGAGCTGTTTTTT. V usage is TRBV5-1 and J usage is TRBJ2-2, with 7 positions matching TRBD2. Looked up from germline, CDR1 is SGHRS and CDR2 is YFSETQ. V trimming: 0 bases; J trimming: 6 bases; junction bases outside the gene matches: 5. This CDR3 has 15 amino acids.

V and J are TRBV9 and TRBJ2-7; 10 bases map to TRBD1. Germline CDR1 reads SGDLS; CDR2 reads YYNGEE. The V gene end was trimmed by 4 bases and the J gene end by 5 bases; junction bases not matched to a gene: 6. The CDR3 spans 14 residues. The CDR3 bases are TGTGCCAGCAGCCCAAGACAGGGGGCGAACGAGCAGTACGTC. Translated: CASSPRQGANEQYV.

This clone has more than one count but fewer than ten. The gene calls are TRBV7-9 and TRBJ1-4, with D possibly being TRBD1 (5 bases). CDR3 length: 16 residues. Germline V gives CDR1 SEHNR, CDR2 FQNEAQ (reference sequence). Trimming shortened V by 5 bases and J by 8 bases, and 21 bases separated the two germline ends. CDR3 coding DNA: TGTGCCAGCAGCCCAGGGAGCGGGCTCGGGCGGGAAAAACTGTTTTTT. It yields the protein CASSPGSGLGREKLFF.

With respect to this clone: With a much larger clone just one base away, this may be a read error. This sequence joins TRBV28 and TRBJ2-7, with no clear D. V was pared by 3 bases and J by 2 bases, with 2 bases between. Germline CDR1 reads MDHEN; CDR2 reads SYDVKM. The CDR3 runs to 11 residues. The CDR3 is CASSFAYEQYF. As DNA, the CDR3 is TGTGCCAGCAGTTTCGCCTACGAGCAGTACTTC.

This chain connects TRBV5-1 to TRBJ2-7; D uncertain. Germline V lookup: CDR1 SGHRS, CDR2 YFSETQ. This CDR3 has 14 residues. Deletions cut 1 base from V and 2 bases from J, with 10 bases between. CDR3 nucleotide sequence: TGCGCCAGCAGCTTGCAGACGGGTACCTACGAGCAGTACTTC. Its protein is CASSLQTGTYEQYF.

V and J are TRBV6-5 and TRBJ1-5; 7 positions agree with TRBD1. V shed 2 bases and J 9 bases; nucleotides not matched to a gene: 4. The CDR3 loop spans 13 amino acids. Germline assignment: CDR1 MNHEY and CDR2 SVGAGI. The CDR3, as DNA: TGTGCCAGCAGTTACGGGACAGCGGGGCCCCAGCATTTT. The encoded protein is CASSYGTAGPQHF.

The chain recombines TRBV10-2 with TRBJ2-3; possible D gene TRBD1, 6 bases. This CDR3 spans 16 amino acids. V was shortened by 5 bases and J by 3 bases, with 18 bases between the two germline ends. The germline gives CDR1 WSHSY, CDR2 SAAADI. CDR3 sequence: CASSFTPGDGTDTQYF. CDR3 coding DNA: TGCGCCAGCAGTTTCACCCCAGGGGACGGGACAGATACGCAGTATTTT.

The chain combines TRBV3-1 (or the pseudogene TRBV3-2) with TRBJ2-7, with 7 bases aligning to TRBD1. The CDR3 has 11 residues. V lost 8 bases to trimming and J lost 5 bases; unmatched junction nucleotides: 3. Germline values: CDR1 LGHDT, CDR2 YNNKEL (reference sequence). CDR3 region: CASRQGNEQYV. CDR3 bases: TGTGCCAGCCGACAGGGCAACGAGCAGTACGTC.

This rearrangement joins TRBV2 to TRBJ1-4; no firm D call. The V gene's germline CDR1 is SNHLY and CDR2 FYNNEI. This CDR3 comprises 14 residues. Trimming stripped 7 bases from V and 7 bases from J, with 16 bases between. CDR3 residues: CASMLFGVGEKLFF. The CDR3 nucleotides are TGTGCCAGCATGCTATTCGGGGTTGGTGAAAAACTGTTTTTT.

This clone was observed once. This chain links TRBV5-6 with TRBJ2-7; D may be TRBD1 (6 bases). Trimming left V 1 base short and J 4 bases short, with 12 bases between. Germline loops: CDR1 SGHDT, CDR2 YYEEEE. The CDR3 loop spans 14 amino acids. The CDR3 DNA reads TGTGCCAGCAGCTTGCGGGACAACCTTTACGAGCAGTACGTC. Translating gives CASSLRDNLYEQYV.

The V and J genes are TRBV5-1 and TRBJ2-2; possible D gene TRBD2, 6 bases. There are 15 residues in the CDR3. The germline V and J ends were trimmed by 2 bases and 1 base, with 9 bases remaining between them. Germline CDR1 reads SGHRS; CDR2 reads YFSETQ. This chain's CDR3 is CASSFLGGNTGELFF. The DNA of the CDR3 is TGCGCCAGCAGCTTCCTCGGGGGGAACACCGGGGAGCTGTTTTTT.

There are a few counts of this clone. V gene TRBV7-3 combines with J gene TRBJ2-2; the match to TRBD2 covers 10 bases. CDR1 and CDR2 from the germline V gene are SGHTA and FQGTGA. V dropped 5 bases and J dropped 5; count of bases not matched to a gene: 8. This CDR3 is 16 amino acids long. CDR3 bases: TGTGCCAGCAGCAAGGCTAGCGGGAGAGGGACCGGGGAGCTGTTTTTT. This codes for CASSKASGRGTGELFF. The complete variable domain, with remaining parts taken from reference TRBV7-3 and TRBJ2-2, reads GAGVSQTPSNKVTEKGKYVELRCDPISGHTALYWYRQSLGQGPEFLIYFQGTGAADDSGLPNDRFFAVRPEGSVSTLKIQRTERGDSAVYLCASSKASGRGTGELFFGEGSRLTVL.

This chain links TRBV5-8 with TRBJ2-3; no reliable D call. Germline CDR1 SGHTS, CDR2 YDEGEE. Trimming removed 4 bases from V and 2 bases from J, with 11 bases in between. There are 14 residues in the CDR3. CDR3 protein: CASSPLGSTDTQYF. The CDR3 bases are TGTGCCAGCAGCCCGCTAGGCTCCACAGATACGCAGTATTTT. The entire variable domain, with the rest obtained from reference TRBV5-8 and TRBJ2-3, is as follows: EAGVTQSPTHLIKTRGQQATLRCSPISGHTSVYWYQQALGLGLQFLLWYDEGEERNRGNFPPRFSGRQFPNYSSELNVNALELEDSALYLCASSPLGSTDTQYFGPGTRLTVL.

This chain uses TRBV5-1 with TRBJ2-1; tentative D call: TRBD2 (5 bases). V was shortened by 4 bases and J by 8 bases, with 10 bases between the two germline ends. The CDR3 is made up of 12 amino acids. Germline lookup yields CDR1 SGHRS and CDR2 YFSETQ. As DNA, the CDR3 is TGCGCCAGCAGCGCGGGCGCCCATGAGCAGTTCTTC. The encoded protein is CASSAGAHEQFF.

The J gene is TRBJ2-5, the V gene TRBV7-2; possibly TRBD2 for D (5 bases). The CDR3 has 14 residues. Germline V gives CDR1 SGHTA, CDR2 FQGNSA. Trimming pared 5 bases from V and 1 base from J, leaving 11 bases between. The CDR3 DNA sequence: TGTGCCAGCAGCATCGGACTCATCCAAGAGACCCAGTACTTC. The encoded protein is CASSIGLIQETQYF.

This clone was seen only a few times. The CDR3 here is CATSDGTGGVYGYTF. Here the CDR3 DNA reads TGTGCCACCAGTGACGGGACAGGGGGCGTCTATGGCTACACCTTC. The gene calls are TRBV24-1 and TRBJ1-2, with 12 bases that match TRBD1. The germline V gene has CDR1 KGHDR and CDR2 SFDVKD. The trim removed 4 bases at V and 4 bases at J, leaving 3 bases unmatched. The CDR3 extends over 15 amino acids.